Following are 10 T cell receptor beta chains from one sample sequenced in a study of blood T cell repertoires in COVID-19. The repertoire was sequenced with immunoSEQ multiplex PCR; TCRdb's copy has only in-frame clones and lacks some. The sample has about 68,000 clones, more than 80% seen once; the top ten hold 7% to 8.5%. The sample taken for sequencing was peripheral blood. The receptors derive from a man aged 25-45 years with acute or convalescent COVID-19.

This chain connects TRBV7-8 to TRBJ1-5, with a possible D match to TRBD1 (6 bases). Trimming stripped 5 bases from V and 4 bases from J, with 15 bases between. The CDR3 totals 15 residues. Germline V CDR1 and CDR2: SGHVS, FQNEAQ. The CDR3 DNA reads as TGTGCCAGCAGCCGAGATGGACAGTGGAATCAGCCCCAGCATTTT. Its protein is CASSRDGQWNQPQHF.

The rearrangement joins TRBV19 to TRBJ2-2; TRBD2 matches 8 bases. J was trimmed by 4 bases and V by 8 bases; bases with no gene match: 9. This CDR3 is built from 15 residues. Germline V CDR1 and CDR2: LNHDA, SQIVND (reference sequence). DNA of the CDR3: TGTGCCAGTGGTCGGGCGGGAGGCCTCACCGGGGAGCTGTTTTTT. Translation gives CASGRAGGLTGELFF.

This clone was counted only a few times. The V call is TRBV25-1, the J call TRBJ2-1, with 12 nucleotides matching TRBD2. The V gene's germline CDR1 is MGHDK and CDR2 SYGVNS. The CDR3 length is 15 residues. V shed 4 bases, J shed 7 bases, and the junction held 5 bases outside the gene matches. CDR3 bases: TGTGCCAGCAGTGCTACTAGCGGGAGGATGAATGAGCAGTTCTTC. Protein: CASSATSGRMNEQFF.

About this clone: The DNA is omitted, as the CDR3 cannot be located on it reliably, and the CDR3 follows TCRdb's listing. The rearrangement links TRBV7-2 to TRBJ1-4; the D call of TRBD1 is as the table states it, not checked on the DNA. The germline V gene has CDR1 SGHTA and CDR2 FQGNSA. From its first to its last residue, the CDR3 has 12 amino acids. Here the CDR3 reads CASSWGQGAKFF.

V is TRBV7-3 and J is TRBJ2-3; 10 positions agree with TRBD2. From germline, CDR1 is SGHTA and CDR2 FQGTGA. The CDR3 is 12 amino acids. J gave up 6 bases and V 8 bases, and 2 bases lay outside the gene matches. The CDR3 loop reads CASGAGGDTQYF. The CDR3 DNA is TGTGCCAGCGGAGCGGGAGGGGATACGCAGTATTTT.

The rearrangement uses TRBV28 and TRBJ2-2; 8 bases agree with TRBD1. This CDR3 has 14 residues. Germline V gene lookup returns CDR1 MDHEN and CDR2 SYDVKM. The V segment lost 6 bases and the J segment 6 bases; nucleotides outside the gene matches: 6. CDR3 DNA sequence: TGTGCCAGCAGCGAAGGACAGGGATCCGGGGAGCTGTTTTTT. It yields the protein CASSEGQGSGELFF.

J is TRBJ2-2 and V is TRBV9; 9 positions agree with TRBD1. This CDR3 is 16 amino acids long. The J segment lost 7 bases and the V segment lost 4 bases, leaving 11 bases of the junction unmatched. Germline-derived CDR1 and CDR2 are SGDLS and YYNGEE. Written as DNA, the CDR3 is TGTGCCAGCAGCCCCAGAACCGGGACAGGGCACGGGGAGCTGTTTTTT. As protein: CASSPRTGTGHGELFF.

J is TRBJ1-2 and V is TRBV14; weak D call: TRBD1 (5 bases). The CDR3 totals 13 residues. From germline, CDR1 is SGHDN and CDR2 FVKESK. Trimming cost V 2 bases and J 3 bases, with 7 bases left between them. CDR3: CASSQQGHYGYTF. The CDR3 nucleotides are TGTGCCAGCAGCCAACAGGGTCACTATGGCTACACCTTC. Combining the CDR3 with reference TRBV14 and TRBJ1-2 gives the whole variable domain EAGVTQFPSHSVIEKGQTVTLRCDPISGHDNLYWYRRVMGKEIKFLLHFVKESKQDESGMPNNRFLAERTGGTYSTLKVQPAELEDSGVYFCASSQQGHYGYTFGSGTRLTVV.

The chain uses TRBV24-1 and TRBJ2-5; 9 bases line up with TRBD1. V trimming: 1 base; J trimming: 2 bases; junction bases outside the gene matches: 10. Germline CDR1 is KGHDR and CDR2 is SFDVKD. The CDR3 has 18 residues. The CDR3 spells CATSDFTPGQGWQETQYF. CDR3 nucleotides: TGTGCCACCAGTGATTTCACTCCGGGACAGGGTTGGCAAGAGACCCAGTACTTC.

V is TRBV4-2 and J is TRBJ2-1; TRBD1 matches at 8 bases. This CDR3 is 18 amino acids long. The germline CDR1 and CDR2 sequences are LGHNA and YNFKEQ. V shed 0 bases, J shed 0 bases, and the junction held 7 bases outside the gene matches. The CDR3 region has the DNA TGTGCCAGCAGCCAAGAACCCCAGGGGGCGAGCTCCTACAATGAGCAGTTCTTC. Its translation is CASSQEPQGASSYNEQFF.